This TCR beta chain was retrieved from a study of OX40 agonist ivuxolimab in advanced cancers. Sequencing used immunoSEQ multiplex PCR; TCRdb keeps in-frame clones, though not all of them. Among 74,000 or so clones listed, around nine tenths were seen once. The CDR3 sequence is 15 residues long. V dropped 7 bases and J dropped 0; count of bases not matched to a gene: 9. Germline CDR1 and CDR2: SGHTA and FQGNSA. This chain joins TRBV7-2 and TRBJ2-7, with 7 bases matching TRBD1. The sequencing used CD4+ or CD8+ T cells sorted from blood, collected in a trial of the OX40 agonist ivuxolimab. This clonotype was obtained from an adult with an advanced solid tumor such as melanoma, head and neck, liver or kidney cancer. CDR3 in DNA: TGTGCCAGCACCAACAGGGGATTAAGCTCCTACGAGCAGTACTTC. Translation gives CASTNRGLSSYEQYF. Filled out from reference TRBV7-2 and TRBJ2-7, the complete variable domain reads GAGVSQSPSNKVTEKGKDVELRCDPISGHTALYWYRQSLGQGLEFLIYFQGNSAPDKSGLPSDRFSAERTGGSVSTLTIQRTQQEDSAVYLCASTNRGLSSYEQYFGPGTRLTVT.